The source of this TCR beta chain is a study of blood T cells in healthy people across ages. The authors ran a second PCR of about 7 to 11 cycles using a sample-barcoded 5' primer and a J-beta primer mix. Each cDNA molecule received a tag from a template-switch adaptor that had 12 random nucleotides. Each CDR3 protein gets one entry after TCRdb re-called the 5' RACE reads with MiXCR. The top ten clones hold 6.5% to 8% of a sample with over a million distinct CDR3 sequences, 59% of them seen once. General study results and limits: The study could not conclusively compare naive and antigen-experienced cells, given its unsorted PBMCs.

Researchers isolated at least 7 million PBMCs per sample. Comment on this clonotype: Its specificity is unknown.

With 5 bases removed from V and 0 bases from J, the gap between germline ends came to 10 bases. The germline gives CDR1 DFQATT, CDR2 SNEGSKA (reference sequence). This CDR3 contains 13 residues. The clonotype comes from a man aged 18 to 29 in good health. J is TRBJ2-5 and V is TRBV20-1; no definite D call. What was sequenced was blood. For the CDR3, the DNA is TGCAGTGCTGATCCGGCAGACCAAGAGACCCAGTACTTC. Protein sequence: CSADPADQETQYF.